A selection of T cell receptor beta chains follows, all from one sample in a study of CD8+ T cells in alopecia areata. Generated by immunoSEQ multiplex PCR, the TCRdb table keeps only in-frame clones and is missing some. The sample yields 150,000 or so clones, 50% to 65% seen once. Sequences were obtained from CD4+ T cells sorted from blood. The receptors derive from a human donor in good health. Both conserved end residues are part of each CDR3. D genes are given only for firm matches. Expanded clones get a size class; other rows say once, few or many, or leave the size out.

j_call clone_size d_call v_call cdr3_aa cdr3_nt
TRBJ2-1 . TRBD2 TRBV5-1 CASSYYGTSVRTYNEQFF TGCGCCAGCAGCTATTACGGGACTAGCGTACGAACCTACAATGAGCAGTTCTTC
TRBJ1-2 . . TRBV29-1 CSVGTSNYGYTF TGCAGCGTGGGGACATCTAACTATGGCTACACCTTC
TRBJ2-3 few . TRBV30 CAWSVTPDTQYF TGTGCCTGGAGTGTAACCCCAGATACGCAGTATTTT
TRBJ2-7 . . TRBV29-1 CSVGLSGLYEQYF TGCAGCGTTGGGTTGTCAGGATTGTACGAGCAGTACTTC
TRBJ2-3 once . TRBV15 CATSRYTDTQYF TGTGCCACCAGCAGGTACACAGATACGCAGTATTTT
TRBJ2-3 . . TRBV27 CASSSNRVVSTDTQYF TGTGCCAGCAGTTCCAACAGGGTGGTCAGCACAGATACGCAGTATTTT
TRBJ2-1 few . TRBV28 CASSFRLYEQFF TGTGCCAGCAGTTTTCGACTCTATGAGCAGTTCTTC
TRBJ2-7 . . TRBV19 CASRTYRGLSYEQYF TGTGCCAGTAGAACTTACCGGGGTCTATCCTACGAGCAGTACTTC
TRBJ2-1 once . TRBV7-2 CASSLGLSQFF TGTGCCAGCAGCCTGGGTCTATCCCAGTTCTTC
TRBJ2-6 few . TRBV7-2 CASSIQRSGANVLTF TGTGCCAGCAGCATCCAACGCTCTGGGGCCAACGTCCTGACTTTC
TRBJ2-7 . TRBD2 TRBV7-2 CASSLTGGGQQYF TGTGCCAGCAGCTTAACGGGAGGGGGGCAGCAGTACTTC
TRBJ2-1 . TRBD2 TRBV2 CASSDITSGRNEQFF TGTGCCAGCAGTGATATAACTAGCGGGAGAAATGAGCAGTTCTTC
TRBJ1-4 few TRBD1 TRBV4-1 CASSPPGGQSNEKLFF TGCGCCAGCAGCCCACCTGGGGGACAGTCTAATGAAAAACTGTTTTTT
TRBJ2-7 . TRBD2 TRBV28 CASSYAIRTSGIPDPYEQYF TGTGCCAGCAGTTACGCGATTAGGACTAGCGGGATACCCGATCCCTACGAGCAGTACTTC
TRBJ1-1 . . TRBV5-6 CASSLRGTAEAFF TGTGCCAGCAGCTTGCGTGGTACTGCTGAAGCTTTCTTT
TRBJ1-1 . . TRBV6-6 CASRSDRTALEAFF TGTGCCAGTCGTTCCGACCGGACAGCCCTCGAAGCTTTCTTT
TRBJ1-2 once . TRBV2 CASSGWLQGGGYTF TGTGCCAGCAGTGGGTGGCTGCAGGGCGGTGGCTACACCTTC
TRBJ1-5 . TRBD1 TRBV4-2 CASSPEGQGDRQPQHF TGTGCCAGCAGCCCGGAGGGACAGGGGGACCGTCAGCCCCAGCATTTT
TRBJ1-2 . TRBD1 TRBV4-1 CASSLSPGQGESGYTF TGCGCCAGCAGCCTAAGCCCCGGACAGGGCGAAAGTGGCTACACCTTC
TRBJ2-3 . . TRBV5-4 CASSLRSLGTDTQYF TGTGCCAGCAGCTTGAGGTCCCTGGGCACAGATACGCAGTATTTT
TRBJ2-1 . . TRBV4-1 CASSQRQGQDEQFF TGCGCCAGCAGCCAAAGGCAGGGACAAGATGAGCAGTTCTTC
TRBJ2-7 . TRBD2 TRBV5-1 CASSSRLAGGLYEQYF TGCGCCAGCAGCTCCCGACTAGCGGGCGGACTTTACGAGCAGTACTTC
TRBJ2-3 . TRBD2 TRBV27 CASSSTSILGTQYF TGTGCCAGCAGTTCGACTAGCATTTTGGGTACGCAGTATTTT
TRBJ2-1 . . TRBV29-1 CSVGEQRRNEQFF TGCAGCGTTGGGGAACAACGGCGGAATGAGCAGTTCTTC
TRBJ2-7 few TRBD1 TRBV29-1 CSVEVTGSAEQYF TGCAGCGTTGAAGTGACAGGGTCGGCCGAGCAGTACTTC
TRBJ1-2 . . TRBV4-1 CASSQGVDGYTF TGCGCCAGCAGCCAAGGAGTCGATGGCTACACCTTC
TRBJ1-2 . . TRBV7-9 CASSLQEGIYGYTF TGTGCCAGCAGTCTCCAGGAGGGGATCTATGGCTACACCTTC